One TCR beta chain is described in this entry. Its target is not known. With 60 Vbeta and 13 Jbeta primers, the PCR was carried out. Here immunoSEQ multiplex PCR was the method, and the copy in TCRdb shows in-frame clones only, minus some. There are some 120,000 clones in the sample; 82% occur only once, and about 11% lies in the top ten. Germline CDR1 reads MDHEN; CDR2 reads SYDVKM. With 6 bases clipped from V and 4 bases from J, the junction kept 9 bases outside the gene matches. The CDR3 sequence is 15 residues long. This sample is part of a study of cytomegalovirus exposure and HLA in healthy donors. Study overall: Previous work identified 95 million to 140 million unique TCR beta sequences from 150 million to 200 million T cells. The study placed about 81% of its approximately 400 genotyped donors in the Caucasian-associated ancestry cluster.

Overall study results and limits: Analysis was carried out at a later point, and it linked a missense DCLRE1C variant to TCR beta V- and J-gene trimming.

The receptor was derived from a male donor in good health and CMV-seropositive. The sequencing sample was made of PBMCs. The chain recombines TRBV28 with TRBJ2-3; 8 bases are a match to TRBD2. The CDR3 coding sequence is TGTGCCAGCAGCCACAGCGGGAGTGGGTCAGATACGCAGTATTTT. Residues: CASSHSGSGSDTQYF.